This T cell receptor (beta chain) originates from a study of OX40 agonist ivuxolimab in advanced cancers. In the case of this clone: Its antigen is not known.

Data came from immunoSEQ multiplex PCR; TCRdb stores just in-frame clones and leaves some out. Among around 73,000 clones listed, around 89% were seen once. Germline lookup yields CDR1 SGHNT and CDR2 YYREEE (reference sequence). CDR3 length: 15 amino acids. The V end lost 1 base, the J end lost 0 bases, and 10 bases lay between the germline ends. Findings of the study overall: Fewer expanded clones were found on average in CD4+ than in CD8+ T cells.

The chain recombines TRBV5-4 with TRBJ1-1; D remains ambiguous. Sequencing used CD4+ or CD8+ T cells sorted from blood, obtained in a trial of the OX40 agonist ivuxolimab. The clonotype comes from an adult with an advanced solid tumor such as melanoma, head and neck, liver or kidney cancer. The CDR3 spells CASSLTDYMNTEAFF. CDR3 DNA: TGTGCCAGCAGCTTGACAGACTATATGAACACTGAAGCTTTCTTT.